These 25 T cell receptor beta chains share one sample of origin, sequenced in a study of spatial heterogeneity in lung cancer. Findings of the study overall: For expanded intratumoral alpha and beta TCRs, counts tracked tumor mutation counts.

Regarding time point: sample taken at primary tumor resection. MiXCR was run by TCRdb on the 5' RACE reads, yielding one entry per CDR3 protein. This table has 1,500 or so distinct CDR3 sequences, more than 15% appearing once. These receptors' antigens are unknown. The input for sequencing was lung tumor tissue, taken at surgery. The receptors stem from a male donor with early-stage non-small cell lung cancer.

This clonotype is large by share. The size of this beta chain means little, since it is a stray read in a library made for alpha chains. The CDR3 loop reads CASSWTGGNQPQHF. The CDR3 DNA reads TGTGCCAGCAGTTGGACAGGGGGCAATCAGCCCCAGCATTTT. V gene TRBV28 combines with J gene TRBJ1-5; 9 positions agree with TRBD1. The germline gives CDR1 MDHEN, CDR2 SYDVKM. V shed 4 bases, J shed 2 bases, and the junction held 0 bases outside the gene matches. The CDR3 runs to 14 residues.

This clonotype counts as large. Because this beta chain is a stray read in a library intended to capture alpha chains, its abundance should not be given much weight. The chain combines TRBV29-1 with TRBJ2-1; no firm D call. Germline CDR1 SQVTM, CDR2 ANQGSEA. CDR3 length: 11 amino acids. V dropped 1 base and J dropped 7 bases, with 5 bases sitting between them. The CDR3 nucleotides are TGCAGCGTTGAAGTAGGAAATGAGCAGTTCTTC. Amino acid sequence: CSVEVGNEQFF.

By share, this clonotype ranks as large. This beta chain represents an off-target read in a library built for alpha chains; its size is of limited meaning. The CDR3 loop is CASRRASALSAKNIQYF. CDR3 DNA sequence: TGTGCCAGCAGACGGGCTTCGGCCTTATCAGCCAAAAACATTCAGTACTTC. The V and J genes are TRBV19 and TRBJ2-4; D gene uncertain. Germline CDR1 reads LNHDA; CDR2 reads SQIVND (reference sequence). Trimming pared 9 bases from V and 0 bases from J, leaving 21 bases between. The CDR3 totals 17 residues. The full variable domain, its missing parts supplied by reference TRBV19 and TRBJ2-4, is DGGITQSPKYLFRKEGQNVTLSCEQNLNHDAMYWYRQDPGQGLRLIYYSQIVNDFQKGDIAEGYSVSREKKESFPLTVTSAQKNPTAFYLCASRRASALSAKNIQYFGAGTRLSVL.

This clonotype counts as large. This beta chain slipped into a library made for alpha chains as a stray read, so its size is not meaningful. The chain combines TRBV20-1 with TRBJ1-6; a weak D match, TRBD1 (6 bases). Germline CDR1 reads DFQATT; CDR2 reads SNEGSKA (reference sequence). V gave up 3 bases and J gave up 4 bases, with 13 bases separating them. The CDR3 extends over 15 amino acids. In nucleotides, the CDR3 is TGCAGTGCTAGGGAACCGGGACATTATAATTCACCCCTCCACTTT. Residues: CSAREPGHYNSPLHF.

This clonotype is labeled medium-sized. The library was designed around alpha chains, so this beta chain is a stray read whose abundance carries little weight. V is TRBV2 and J is TRBJ2-2; D is unresolved. V was cut by 6 bases and J by 9 bases, with 8 bases left in between. Germline loops: CDR1 SNHLY, CDR2 FYNNEI. This CDR3 is built from 11 residues. CDR3 coding DNA: TGTGCCAGCAGACACGACCGGGAGCTGTTTTTT. Translated: CASRHDRELFF.

A remark on this clonotype: A library prepared for alpha chains yielded this beta chain as an off-target read; its size is of little meaning. The rearrangement joins TRBV7-2 to TRBJ2-3; 9 bases map to TRBD2. Germline V lookup: CDR1 SGHTA, CDR2 FQGNSA. With 5 bases clipped from V and 5 bases from J, the junction kept 5 bases outside the gene matches. The CDR3 sequence is 14 residues long. The chain's CDR3 is CASSRAGGGDTQYF. The CDR3 region has the DNA TGTGCCAGCAGCCGGGCGGGAGGGGGAGATACGCAGTATTTT.

Turning to this clonotype: This beta chain represents an off-target read in a library built for alpha chains; its size is of limited meaning. The rearrangement links TRBV6-2 or TRBV6-3 to TRBJ2-3; the match to TRBD2 covers 7 bases. The germline V gene encodes CDR1 MNHEY and CDR2 SVGEGT. CDR3 length equals 12 residues. V was clipped by 6 bases and J by 10 bases; unmatched bases: 7. Written as DNA, the CDR3 is TGTGCCAGCAGCCAGCGGCTAGCGGCGCAGTATTTT. Its translation: CASSQRLAAQYF.

This clonotype occurred a few times. A library made for alpha chains picked up this beta chain off target, so its size means little. The chain combines TRBV29-1 with TRBJ2-2, with 7 bases fitting TRBD2. This CDR3 has 11 amino acids. Germline-derived CDR1 and CDR2 are SQVTM and ANQGSEA. V was clipped by 6 bases and J by 7 bases; unmatched bases: 2. CDR3 sequence reads: CSVRGGGELFF. CDR3 coding DNA: TGCAGCGTCCGCGGGGGCGGGGAGCTGTTTTTT.

This clonotype qualifies as medium-sized (0.01 to 0.1%). This beta chain represents an off-target read in a library built for alpha chains; its size is of limited meaning. The chain links TRBV29-1 to TRBJ2-5; 10 bases map to TRBD1. Germline loops: CDR1 SQVTM, CDR2 ANQGSEA. This CDR3 is built from 15 residues. Germline trimming cut 5 bases from V and 2 bases from J; bases unmatched to any gene: 8. The CDR3 here is CSVTGQGVGQETQYF. The DNA for the CDR3 is TGCAGCGTTACCGGACAGGGGGTCGGGCAAGAGACCCAGTACTTC.

Turning to this clonotype: A library prepared for alpha chains yielded this beta chain as an off-target read; its size is of little meaning. V and J are TRBV5-6 and TRBJ2-1; 7 nucleotides line up with TRBD1. This CDR3 spans 15 amino acids. Trimming removed 3 bases from V and 5 bases from J; junction bases left unmatched: 8. Germline CDR1 and CDR2: SGHDT and YYEEEE. Here the CDR3 DNA reads TGTGCCAGCAGCTGGGGACAGCGAACCAACAATGAGCAGTTCTTC. It codes for CASSWGQRTNNEQFF.

This clonotype showed up just a few times. Within a library made for alpha chains, this beta chain is off target, and its count is uninformative. V usage is TRBV27 and J usage is TRBJ2-7; 9 nucleotides align to TRBD2. The CDR3 covers 13 residues. V shed 6 bases, J shed 5 bases, and the junction held 5 bases outside the gene matches. The germline V gene encodes CDR1 MNHEY and CDR2 SMNVEV (reference sequence). The CDR3 protein is CASSGTSHNEQYF. The CDR3 DNA is TGTGCCAGCAGCGGGACTAGCCACAACGAGCAGTACTTC.

Remarks on this clonotype: A much larger clone lies one base from this, so it may be a read error. This beta chain is off target for a library built for alpha chains, so its abundance means little. The chain combines TRBV11-3 with TRBJ2-7; no clear D. The CDR3 consists of 11 residues. Germline V gene lookup returns CDR1 SGHNT and CDR2 YENEEA. The CDR3 coding sequence is TGTGCCATCAGCATACGGGACGAGCAGTACTTC. It encodes CAISIRDEQYF.

This clonotype was recorded a few times. This beta chain appears as a stray read in a library generated for alpha chains; its size is not informative. V and J are TRBV20-1 and TRBJ2-3; D gene uncertain. The CDR3 sequence is 11 residues long. Per germline, CDR1 DFQATT and CDR2 SNEGSKA (reference sequence). CDR3 sequence: CGFRITDTQYF. CDR3 DNA: TGCGGATTCAGAATCACAGATACGCAGTATTTT.

This clonotype was seen a handful of times. A library prepared for alpha chains yielded this beta chain as an off-target read; its size is of little meaning. The chain is built from TRBV20-1 and TRBJ2-3; D gene ambiguous. Per germline, CDR1 DFQATT and CDR2 SNEGSKA (reference sequence). With 3 bases removed from V and 5 bases from J, the gap between germline ends came to 6 bases. The CDR3 runs 11 residues. The CDR3 protein is CSASYGDTQYF. The CDR3 DNA is TGCAGTGCTAGCTACGGAGATACGCAGTATTTT.

Within the sample, this clonotype is large. Because this beta chain is a stray read in a library intended to capture alpha chains, its abundance should not be given much weight. The rearrangement links TRBV5-1 to TRBJ2-1, with D unclear. Per germline, CDR1 SGHRS and CDR2 YFSETQ. The CDR3 length is 13 residues. The V end was cut by 4 bases, the J end by 9 bases, with 14 bases between. The CDR3 DNA is TGCGCCAGCAGCCTAACCCCGGTGGGTGAGCAGTTCTTC. This translates into CASSLTPVGEQFF.

As regards this clonotype: This beta chain is an unintended read in a library built for alpha chains; its size means little. The chain links TRBV10-2 to TRBJ2-2; a weak D match, TRBD1 (5 bases). V was pared by 4 bases and J by 1 base, with 7 bases between. This CDR3 comprises 14 residues. The germline gives CDR1 WSHSY, CDR2 SAAADI. CDR3 sequence: CASSATGNTGELFF. The CDR3 nucleotides are TGCGCCAGCAGTGCCACAGGGAACACCGGGGAGCTGTTTTTT.

Turning to this clonotype: A much larger clone sits a single nucleotide away, making a read error possible. In a library made to pick up alpha chains, this beta chain is a stray read with a size that means little. The V call is TRBV10-1, the J call TRBJ2-7, with TRBD1 as a possible D gene (5 bases). The CDR3 runs to 11 residues. Germline V CDR1 and CDR2: WNHNN, SYGVQD (reference sequence). The CDR3 is CASDSSCEQYF. In DNA, the CDR3 is TGCGCCAGCGACAGCTCCTGCGAGCAGTACTTC.

This clonotype is labeled large. Because the library targeted alpha chains, this beta chain is an off-target read whose size means little. The chain is built from TRBV28 and TRBJ2-7; a possible D gene is TRBD1 (5 bases). Per the germline V gene, CDR1 is MDHEN and CDR2 is SYDVKM. CDR3 size: 15 residues. Trimming took 7 bases from V and 3 from J, leaving 19 bases between them. The CDR3 region is CASNSPPQVIYEQYF. The CDR3 nucleotides are TGTGCCAGCAATTCGCCCCCACAGGTCATCTACGAGCAGTACTTC.

On this clonotype: Within a library made for alpha chains, this beta chain is off target, and its count is uninformative. The chain carries TRBV7-8 and TRBJ1-1; D gene unclear. Germline V CDR1 and CDR2: SGHVS, FQNEAQ. CDR3 length: 16 amino acids. The germline V and J ends were trimmed by 3 bases and 1 base, with 15 bases remaining between them. For the CDR3, the DNA is TGTGCCAGCAGCTTTACTACACGTAATGAGAACACTGAAGCTTTCTTT. Residues: CASSFTTRNENTEAFF.

This clonotype was counted between two and nine times. This beta chain is a stray read from a library made for alpha chains; its abundance is not meaningful. The chain is built from TRBV20-1 and TRBJ2-1; maybe TRBD2 (6 bases). The CDR3 contains 12 residues. V was clipped by 6 bases and J by 4 bases, with 10 bases between them. The germline V gene encodes CDR1 DFQATT and CDR2 SNEGSKA (reference sequence). In DNA, the CDR3 is TGCAGTGCACTCAGCGGGTACAATGAGCAGTTCTTC. It yields the protein CSALSGYNEQFF.

This clonotype is deemed medium-sized (0.01 to 0.1%). For a library built for alpha chains, this beta chain is a stray read; little rests on its size. This chain uses TRBV7-6 with TRBJ2-2, with D uncertain. Germline V gene sequence: CDR1 SGHVS, CDR2 FNYEAQ. With 3 bases removed from V and 0 bases from J, the gap between germline ends came to 5 bases. The CDR3 extends over 14 amino acids. The CDR3 sequence: CASSLLANTGELFF. As DNA, the CDR3 is TGTGCCAGCAGCTTGTTGGCGAACACCGGGGAGCTGTTTTTT.

About this clonotype itself: This beta chain is off target for a library built for alpha chains, so its abundance means little. The chain has TRBV2 and TRBJ2-3, with 7 bases identical to TRBD2. The CDR3 runs to 18 residues. CDR1 and CDR2 (germline): SNHLY, FYNNEI. Germline trimming cut 3 bases from V and 4 bases from J; bases unmatched to any gene: 16. This chain's CDR3 is CASSEVEGAAGSADTQYF. CDR3 in DNA: TGTGCCAGCAGTGAGGTCGAAGGGGCAGCGGGGAGTGCAGATACGCAGTATTTT.

A few counts support this clonotype. This beta chain slipped into a library made for alpha chains as a stray read, so its size is not meaningful. This chain links TRBV27 with TRBJ1-1; D ambiguous. CDR3 length: 13 amino acids. Germline CDR1 reads MNHEY; CDR2 reads SMNVEV (reference sequence). The ends were cut back, 3 bases at V and 7 bases at J, with 12 bases in the middle. CDR3 sequence: CASSFGPIGEAFF. DNA for the CDR3: TGTGCCAGCAGTTTTGGCCCTATCGGTGAAGCTTTCTTT.

This clonotype is termed medium-sized. This beta chain slipped into a library made for alpha chains as a stray read, so its size is not meaningful. This chain connects TRBV7-2 to TRBJ2-2; D gene unclear. The CDR3 totals 14 residues. The germline CDR1 and CDR2 sequences are SGHTA and FQGNSA. V lost 0 bases and J lost 1, with 3 bases in between. The CDR3 loop is CASSLALNTGELFF. CDR3 bases: TGTGCCAGCAGCTTAGCCCTGAACACCGGGGAGCTGTTTTTT.

This clonotype turned up a few times. Within a library made for alpha chains, this beta chain is off target, and its count is uninformative. The chain combines TRBV12-3 or TRBV12-4 with TRBJ2-3; D is possibly TRBD1 or TRBD2 (5 bases each). Trimming stripped 3 bases from V and 6 bases from J, with 16 bases between. The CDR3 length is 15 residues. CDR3 coding DNA: TGTGCCAGCAGTTTTTTTCGGGTTGAGGGGGATACGCAGTATTTT. As protein: CASSFFRVEGDTQYF.